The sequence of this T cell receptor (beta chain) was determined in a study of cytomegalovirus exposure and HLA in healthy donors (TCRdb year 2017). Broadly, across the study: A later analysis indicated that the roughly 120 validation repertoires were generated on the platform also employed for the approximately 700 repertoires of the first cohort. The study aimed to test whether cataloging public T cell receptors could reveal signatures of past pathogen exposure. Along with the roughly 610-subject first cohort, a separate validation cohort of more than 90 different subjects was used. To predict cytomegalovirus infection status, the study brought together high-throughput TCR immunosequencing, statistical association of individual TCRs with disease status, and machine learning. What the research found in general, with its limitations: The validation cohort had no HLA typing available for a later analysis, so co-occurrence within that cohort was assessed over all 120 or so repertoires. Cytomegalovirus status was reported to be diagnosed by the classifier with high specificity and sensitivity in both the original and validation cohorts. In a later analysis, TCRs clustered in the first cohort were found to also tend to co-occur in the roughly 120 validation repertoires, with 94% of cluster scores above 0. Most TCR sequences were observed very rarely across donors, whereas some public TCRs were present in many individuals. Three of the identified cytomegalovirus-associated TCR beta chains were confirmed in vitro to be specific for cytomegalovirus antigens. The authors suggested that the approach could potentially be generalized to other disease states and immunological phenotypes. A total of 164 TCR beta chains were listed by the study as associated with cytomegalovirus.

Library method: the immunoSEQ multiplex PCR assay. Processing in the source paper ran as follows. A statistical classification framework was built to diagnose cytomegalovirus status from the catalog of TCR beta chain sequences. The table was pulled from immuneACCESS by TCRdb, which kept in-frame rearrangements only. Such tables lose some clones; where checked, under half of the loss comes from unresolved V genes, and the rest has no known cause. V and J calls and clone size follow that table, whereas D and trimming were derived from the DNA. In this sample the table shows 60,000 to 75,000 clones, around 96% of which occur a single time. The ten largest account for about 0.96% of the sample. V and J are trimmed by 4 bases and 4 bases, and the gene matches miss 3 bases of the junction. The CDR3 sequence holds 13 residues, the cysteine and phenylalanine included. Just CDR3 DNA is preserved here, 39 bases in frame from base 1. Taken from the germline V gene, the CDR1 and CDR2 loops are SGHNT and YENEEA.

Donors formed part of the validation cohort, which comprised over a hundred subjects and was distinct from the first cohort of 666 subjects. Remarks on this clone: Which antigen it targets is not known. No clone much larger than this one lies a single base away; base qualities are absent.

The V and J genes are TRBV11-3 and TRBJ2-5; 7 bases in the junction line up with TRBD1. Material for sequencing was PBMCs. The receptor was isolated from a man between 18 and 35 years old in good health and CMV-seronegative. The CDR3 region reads CASSSDRAETQYF. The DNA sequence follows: TGTGCCAGCAGCTCCGACAGGGCAGAGACCCAGTACTTC.